This passage covers 14 T cell receptor beta chains from one sample sequenced in a study of blood T cell repertoires in COVID-19. Measured with immunoSEQ multiplex PCR; TCRdb has only the in-frame clones, and not every one. The sample yields under 300,000 clones, less than 90% seen once. The sequencing sample was made of peripheral blood. These receptor sequences come from a human donor in a cohort sampled during active COVID-19.

The chain couples TRBV18 to TRBJ2-5; D ambiguous. CDR1 and CDR2 (germline): KGHSH, LQKENI. The CDR3 sequence is 13 residues long. V was shortened by 0 bases and J by 5 bases, with 7 bases between the two germline ends. CDR3 nucleotides: TGTGCCAGCTCACCACCGGTGGAGGAGACCCAGTACTTC. Encoded protein: CASSPPVEETQYF.

The chain uses TRBV7-9 and TRBJ2-3, with D possibly TRBD2 on 5 matching bases. Deletions cut 5 bases from V and 4 bases from J, with 7 bases between. CDR3 size: 12 residues. Per the germline V gene, CDR1 is SEHNR and CDR2 is FQNEAQ (reference sequence). Written as DNA, the CDR3 is TGTGCCAGCAGCCCGGAGGCAGATACGCAGTATTTT. This encodes CASSPEADTQYF.

In regard to this clone: Other DNA sequences in this specimen translate into the identical CDR3. The chain recombines TRBV28 with TRBJ2-1, with 9 positions matching TRBD1. The CDR3 consists of 15 residues. V shed 5 bases, J shed 7 bases, and the junction held 9 bases outside the gene matches. Looked up from germline, CDR1 is MDHEN and CDR2 is SYDVKM. The CDR3 region is CASSLPGTGSNEQFF. CDR3 bases: TGTGCCAGCAGTCTCCCCGGGACAGGGAGTAATGAGCAGTTCTTC.

The V gene is TRBV30, the J gene TRBJ2-1; TRBD2 matches 8 bases. This CDR3 has 14 residues. After removal of 2 bases from V and 13 bases from J, the junction contained 13 bases not matched to a gene. The germline V gene has CDR1 GTSNPN and CDR2 SVGIG (reference sequence). The CDR3 loop is CAWSPQWASGLQFF. In nucleotides, the CDR3 is TGTGCCTGGAGTCCCCAGTGGGCTAGCGGGCTACAGTTCTTC.

Note on this clone: The identical CDR3 is also encoded by other nucleotide sequences in the sample. DNA of the CDR3: TGTGCCAGCAGTTCTTCCGGGACTAGCGGATACAATGAGCAGTTCTTC. Translation gives CASSSSGTSGYNEQFF. The chain joins TRBV28 to TRBJ2-1; 11 bases line up with TRBD2. The CDR3 has 16 amino acids. After removal of 4 bases from V and 4 bases from J, the junction contained 6 bases not matched to a gene. Germline V lookup: CDR1 MDHEN, CDR2 SYDVKM. Full variable domain (missing parts from reference TRBV28 and TRBJ2-1): DVKVTQSSRYLVKRTGEKVFLECVQDMDHENMFWYRQDPGLGLRLIYFSYDVKMKEKGDIPEGYSVSREKKERFSLILESASTNQTSMYLCASSSSGTSGYNEQFFGPGTRLTVL.

The chain carries TRBV5-8 and TRBJ1-1; 9 bases match TRBD1. Trimming at V came to 4 bases and at J to 11 bases, leaving 12 bases not matched to a gene. The length of the CDR3 is 14 residues. CDR1 SGHTS and CDR2 YDEGEE come from the germline V gene. The CDR3 sequence: CASSTSGTGSLAFF. The CDR3 nucleotides read TGTGCCAGCAGCACATCCGGGACAGGGTCCCTGGCTTTCTTT.

This chain links TRBV7-3 with TRBJ2-1; 7 positions agree with TRBD1. Germline values: CDR1 SGHTA, CDR2 FQGTGA. V gave up 9 bases and J gave up 6 bases; unmatched junction bases: 5. The CDR3 sequence is 12 residues long. The CDR3 reads CARGQKSNEQFF. Written as DNA, the CDR3 is TGTGCCAGGGGACAGAAGAGCAATGAGCAGTTCTTC.

J is TRBJ2-3 and V is TRBV18, with 8 positions matching TRBD1. With 6 bases clipped from V and 4 bases from J, the junction kept 6 bases outside the gene matches. The CDR3 has 14 residues. Germline CDR1 is KGHSH and CDR2 is LQKENI. The CDR3 protein is CASSRQGYSDTQYF. CDR3 in DNA: TGTGCCAGCTCTCGACAGGGGTATTCAGATACGCAGTATTTT.

This clone was counted between two and nine times. V gene TRBV4-2 combines with J gene TRBJ1-1; no reliable D call. V lost 5 bases to trimming and J lost 11 bases, with 18 bases between them. The germline CDR1 and CDR2 sequences are LGHNA and YNFKEQ. This CDR3 comprises 13 residues. As DNA, the CDR3 is TGTGCCAGCAGCGATAGTGGAGGCAGGCTTGCTTTCTTT. Translation gives CASSDSGGRLAFF.

The rearrangement joins TRBV11-3 to TRBJ2-7, with D tentatively TRBD2 (5 bases). Germline lookup yields CDR1 SGHNT and CDR2 YENEEA. The V end lost 1 base, the J end lost 4 bases, and 20 bases lay between the germline ends. This CDR3 is 17 amino acids long. CDR3 DNA sequence: TGTGCCAGCAGCTTAGCGACGAGAAGCGGCCCTGGATACGAGCAGTACTTC. It yields the protein CASSLATRSGPGYEQYF.

V is TRBV3-1 (or the pseudogene TRBV3-2) and J is TRBJ2-4; weak D call: TRBD2 (6 bases). V lost 4 bases to trimming and J lost 7 bases, with 8 bases between them. Germline V gene data show CDR1 as LGHDT and CDR2 as YNNKEL (reference sequence). This CDR3 has 12 amino acids. CDR3 in DNA: TGTGCCAGCAGCCGGGAGGCGAACATTCAGTACTTC. It codes for CASSREANIQYF.

This sequence joins TRBV24-1 and TRBJ2-3, with 7 bases fitting TRBD2. The germline V gene has CDR1 KGHDR and CDR2 SFDVKD. Trimming at V came to 4 bases and at J to 2 bases, leaving 8 bases not matched to a gene. The CDR3 has 16 amino acids. DNA for the CDR3: TGTGCCACCAGTGACTCCCAAGCGGGATCCACAGATACGCAGTATTTT. As protein: CATSDSQAGSTDTQYF.

This clone was observed a few times. The chain employs TRBV7-2 and TRBJ1-5; possibly TRBD1 for D (6 bases). V dropped 6 bases and J dropped 9 bases, with 18 bases sitting between them. The CDR3 contains 14 residues. Germline V gene data show CDR1 as SGHTA and CDR2 as FQGNSA. Here the CDR3 DNA reads TGTGCCAGCAGGATAGGGGGTTCCCCGGGGCCCCAGCATTTT. This translates into CASRIGGSPGPQHF.

V and J are TRBV28 and TRBJ2-7; D ambiguous. Germline values: CDR1 MDHEN, CDR2 SYDVKM. CDR3 size: 11 residues. Trimming took 5 bases from V and 7 from J, leaving 9 bases between them. In nucleotides, the CDR3 is TGTGCCAGCAGTACACTCAGGGAGCAGTACTTC. This translates into CASSTLREQYF. Drawing the rest from reference TRBV28 and TRBJ2-7, the complete variable domain is DVKVTQSSRYLVKRTGEKVFLECVQDMDHENMFWYRQDPGLGLRLIYFSYDVKMKEKGDIPEGYSVSREKKERFSLILESASTNQTSMYLCASSTLREQYFGPGTRLTVT.